A single sample is the source of the 7 T cell receptor beta chains below, sequenced in a study of long-term antiretroviral therapy in people with HIV. At the survey level, the v3.0 immunoSEQ assay was run. Assay: immunoSEQ multiplex PCR; the TCRdb copy retains only in-frame clones and omits some. Here the sample spans roughly 20,000 clones, about 80% being singletons. The material was unsorted PBMCs, obtained 0.2 years after starting antiretroviral therapy. The receptors originated from a woman aged 40 to 55 with HIV.

This clone was seen more than once but under ten times. V is TRBV5-8 and J is TRBJ1-2, with D perhaps matching TRBD1 (5 bases). V lost 6 bases to trimming and J lost 3 bases, with 18 bases between them. Germline values: CDR1 SGHTS, CDR2 YDEGEE. CDR3 length: 15 amino acids. For the CDR3, the DNA is TGTGCCAGCATTGGGGCGGACCCGGAGGACTATGGCTACACCTTC. It encodes CASIGADPEDYGYTF.

This clone was seen only a few times. The chain has TRBV5-6 and TRBJ1-4; unclear D gene. Per the germline V gene, CDR1 is SGHDT and CDR2 is YYEEEE. V lost 2 bases to trimming and J lost 4 bases, with 12 bases between them. This CDR3 has 15 residues. The CDR3 is CASSLRAEYNEKLFF. Here the CDR3 DNA reads TGTGCCAGCAGCTTAAGGGCGGAATATAATGAAAAACTGTTTTTT.

The chain employs TRBV6-1 and TRBJ2-3; possibly TRBD2 for D (6 bases). CDR1 MNHNS and CDR2 SASEGT come from the germline V gene. The germline V and J ends were trimmed by 2 bases and 8 bases, with 11 bases remaining between them. The CDR3 consists of 13 residues. Here the CDR3 reads CASSESSGFTQYF. CDR3 coding DNA: TGTGCCAGCAGTGAAAGCAGCGGGTTTACGCAGTATTTT.

V usage is TRBV9 and J usage is TRBJ1-4, with a tentative D call TRBD1 (5 bases). CDR3 size: 15 residues. Trimming stripped 3 bases from V and 0 bases from J, with 9 bases between. Germline CDR1 and CDR2: SGDLS and YYNGEE. The CDR3 DNA follows: TGTGCCAGCAGCGGGGGGGGGACAACTAATGAAAAACTGTTTTTT. Residues: CASSGGGTTNEKLFF.

The V call is TRBV27, the J call TRBJ1-2; D ambiguous. CDR1 MNHEY and CDR2 SMNVEV come from the germline V gene (reference sequence). The CDR3 is made up of 17 amino acids. V lost 0 bases to trimming and J lost 7 bases, with 21 bases between them. The CDR3 region is CASSLSGLSVPLSGYTF. The CDR3 DNA is TGTGCCAGCAGTTTATCAGGACTTTCTGTGCCCCTCAGTGGCTACACCTTC.

A few counts support this clone. The J gene is TRBJ1-3, the V gene TRBV7-2; D might be TRBD1 (6 bases). V gave up 5 bases and J gave up 5 bases, with 7 bases separating them. This CDR3 region has 12 residues. Germline values: CDR1 SGHTA, CDR2 FQGNSA. Here the CDR3 DNA reads TGTGCCAGCAGCGGGGGGCGAAACACCATATATTTT. Translated, it gives CASSGGRNTIYF.

This chain joins TRBV27 and TRBJ2-3; unclear D gene. The CDR3 sequence is 16 residues long. Trimming pared 5 bases from V and 3 bases from J, leaving 18 bases between. Germline assignment: CDR1 MNHEY and CDR2 SMNVEV (reference sequence). The CDR3 here is CASSRVGGVGTDTQYF. The DNA for the CDR3 is TGTGCCAGCAGTCGGGTTGGTGGGGTAGGGACAGATACGCAGTATTTT.